This T cell receptor (beta chain) comes out of a study of beta chain features in type 1 diabetes. As for the study in general: The patients were much like the healthy donors in age, gender and cell yields. Investigators examined 107,917,701 sorted cells across all samples.

Of note for this clone: Its antigen remains unidentified.

After removal of 5 bases from V and 0 bases from J, the junction contained 4 bases not matched to a gene. The germline CDR1 and CDR2 sequences are LNHDA and SQIVND (reference sequence). The CDR3 loop spans 15 amino acids. Broader study findings: In the patient group, naive, central memory and Treg TCRB repertoires seemed more alike than in the healthy donor group.

The sequenced template was cDNA made from the entire isolated RNA. Clones were sequenced by immunoSEQ multiplex PCR, and TCRdb holds only the in-frame ones, with some missing. This table holds hundreds of thousands of clones, around 13% found once. This receptor was obtained from a man younger than 30 in good health. Sequenced sample: naive CD4+ T cells from blood. The V call is TRBV19, the J call TRBJ2-7, with 10 bases lining up with TRBD1. CDR3 nucleotide sequence: TGTGCCAGTAGTGACGGGACAGGGGCCTCCTACGAGCAGTACTTC. Protein sequence: CASSDGTGASYEQYF.